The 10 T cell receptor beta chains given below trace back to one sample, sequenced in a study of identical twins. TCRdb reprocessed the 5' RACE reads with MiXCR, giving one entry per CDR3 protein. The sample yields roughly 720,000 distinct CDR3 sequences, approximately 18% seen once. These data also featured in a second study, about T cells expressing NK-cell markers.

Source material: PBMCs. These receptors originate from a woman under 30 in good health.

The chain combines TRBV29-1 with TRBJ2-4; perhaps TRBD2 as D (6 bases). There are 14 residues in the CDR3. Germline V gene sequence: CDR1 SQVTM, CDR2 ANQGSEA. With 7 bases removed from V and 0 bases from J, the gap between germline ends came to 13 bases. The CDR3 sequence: CSATSHRAKNIQYF. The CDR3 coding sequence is TGCAGCGCTACTAGCCACAGAGCCAAAAACATTCAGTACTTC.

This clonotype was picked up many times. Here the CDR3 DNA reads TGTGCCACCCTCCAGGGGGCCCACAATGAGCAGTTCTTC. This codes for CATLQGAHNEQFF. This chain links TRBV10-3 with TRBJ2-1, with 8 bases that match TRBD1. V lost 10 bases to trimming and J lost 5 bases; unmatched junction nucleotides: 7. Germline assignment: CDR1 ENHRY and CDR2 SYGVKD. This CDR3 is built from 13 residues.

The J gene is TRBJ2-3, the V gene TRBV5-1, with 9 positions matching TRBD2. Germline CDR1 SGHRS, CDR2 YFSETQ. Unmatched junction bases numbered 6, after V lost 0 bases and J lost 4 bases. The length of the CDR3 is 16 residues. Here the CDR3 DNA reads TGCGCCAGCAGCTTGGGGCTAGCGGGAACCCCAGATACGCAGTATTTT. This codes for CASSLGLAGTPDTQYF.

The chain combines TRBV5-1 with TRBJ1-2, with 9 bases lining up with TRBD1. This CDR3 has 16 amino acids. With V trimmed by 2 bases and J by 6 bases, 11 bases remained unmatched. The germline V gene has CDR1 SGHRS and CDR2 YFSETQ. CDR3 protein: CASSFLPGTGINGYTF. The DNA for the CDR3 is TGCGCCAGCAGCTTTTTACCTGGGACAGGGATTAATGGCTACACCTTC.

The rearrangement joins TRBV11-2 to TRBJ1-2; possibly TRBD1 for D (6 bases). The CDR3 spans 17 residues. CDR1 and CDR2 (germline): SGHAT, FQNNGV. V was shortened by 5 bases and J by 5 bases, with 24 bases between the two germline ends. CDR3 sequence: CASSHIRGRKDFYGYTF. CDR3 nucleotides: TGTGCCAGCAGCCATATCAGGGGCAGAAAGGATTTTTATGGCTACACCTTC.

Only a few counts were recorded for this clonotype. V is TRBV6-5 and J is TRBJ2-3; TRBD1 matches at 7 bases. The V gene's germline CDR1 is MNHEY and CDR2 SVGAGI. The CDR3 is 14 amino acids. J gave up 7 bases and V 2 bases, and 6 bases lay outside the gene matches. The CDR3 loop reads CASSYAQGVNTQYF. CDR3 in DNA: TGTGCCAGCAGTTACGCGCAGGGGGTAAATACGCAGTATTTT.

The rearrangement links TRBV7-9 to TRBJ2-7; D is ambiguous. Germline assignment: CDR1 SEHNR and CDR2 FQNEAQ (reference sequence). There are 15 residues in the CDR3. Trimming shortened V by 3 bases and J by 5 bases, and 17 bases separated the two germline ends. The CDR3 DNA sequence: TGTGCCAGCAGCTTTTCGGCAGGAATGCGAGACGAGCAGTACTTC. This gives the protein CASSFSAGMRDEQYF.

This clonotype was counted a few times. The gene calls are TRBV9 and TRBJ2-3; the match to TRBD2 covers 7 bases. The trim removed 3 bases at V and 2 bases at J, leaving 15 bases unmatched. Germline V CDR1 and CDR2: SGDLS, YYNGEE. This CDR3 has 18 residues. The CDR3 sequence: CASSAPERASGFTDTQYF. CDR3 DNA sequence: TGTGCCAGCAGCGCTCCCGAGCGGGCTAGCGGCTTCACAGATACGCAGTATTTT.

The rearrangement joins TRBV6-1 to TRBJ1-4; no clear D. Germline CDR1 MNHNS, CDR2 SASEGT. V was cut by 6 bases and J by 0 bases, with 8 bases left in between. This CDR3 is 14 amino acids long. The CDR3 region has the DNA TGTGCCAGCAGGAGGACCCCAACTAATGAAAAACTGTTTTTT. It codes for CASRRTPTNEKLFF.

The CDR3 sequence: CASSLELQGRREKLFF. The CDR3 DNA is TGTGCCAGCAGCTTGGAGCTTCAGGGACGCAGGGAAAAACTGTTTTTT. The V gene is TRBV5-6, the J gene TRBJ1-4; possibly TRBD1 for D (5 bases). Germline CDR1 is SGHDT and CDR2 is YYEEEE. V shed 0 bases and J shed 8 bases, with 17 bases lying between them. The CDR3 consists of 16 residues. The full variable domain, its missing parts supplied by reference TRBV5-6 and TRBJ1-4, is DAGVTQSPTHLIKTRGQQVTLRCSPKSGHDTVSWYQQALGQGPQFIFQYYEEEERQRGNFPDRFSGHQFPNYSSELNVNALLLGDSALYLCASSLELQGRREKLFFGSGTQLSVL.